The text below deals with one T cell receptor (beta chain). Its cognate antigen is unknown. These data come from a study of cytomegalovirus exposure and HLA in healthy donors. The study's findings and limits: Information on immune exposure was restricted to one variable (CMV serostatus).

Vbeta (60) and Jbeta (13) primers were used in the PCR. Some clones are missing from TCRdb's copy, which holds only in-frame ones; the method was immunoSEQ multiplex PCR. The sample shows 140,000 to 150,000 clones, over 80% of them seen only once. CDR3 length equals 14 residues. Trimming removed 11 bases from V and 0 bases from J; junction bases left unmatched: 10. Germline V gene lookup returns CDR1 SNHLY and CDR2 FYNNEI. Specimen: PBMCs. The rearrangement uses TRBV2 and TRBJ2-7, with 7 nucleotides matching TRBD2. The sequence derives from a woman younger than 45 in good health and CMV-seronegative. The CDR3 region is CAGRVGGLSYEQYF. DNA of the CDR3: TGTGCCGGGAGGGTGGGCGGACTCTCCTACGAGCAGTACTTC.